A selection of T cell receptor beta chains follows, all from one sample in a study of OX40 agonist ivuxolimab in advanced cancers. Generated by immunoSEQ multiplex PCR, the TCRdb table keeps only in-frame clones and is missing some. This table holds about 76,000 clones, roughly 86% found once. Source: CD4+ or CD8+ T cells sorted from blood, taken in a trial of the OX40 agonist ivuxolimab. The receptors were gathered from an adult with an advanced solid tumor such as melanoma, head and neck, liver or kidney cancer. The CDR3 runs from the conserved cysteine through the conserved F or W. The D gene is left open where the match is weak. The size entry is marked missing in some rows and otherwise reads once, few, many or a size class.

V: TRBV9
J: TRBJ1-4
size: NA
D: NA
CDR3: CASSGQMGEKLFF
DNA: TGTGCCAGCAGCGGACAAATGGGAGAAAAACTGTTTTTT

V: TRBV7-2
J: TRBJ2-6
size: NA
D: TRBD1
CDR3: CASSGQVGGANVLTF
DNA: TGTGCCAGCAGCGGACAGGTCGGCGGGGCCAACGTCCTGACTTTC

V: TRBV29-1
J: TRBJ1-1
size: few
D: NA
CDR3: CSSAVDTEAFF
DNA: TGCAGCTCCGCGGTGGACACTGAAGCTTTCTTT

V: TRBV6-5
J: TRBJ2-1
size: NA
D: TRBD1
CDR3: CASRRQGEQFF
DNA: TGTGCCAGCAGAAGACAGGGAGAGCAGTTCTTC

V: TRBV19
J: TRBJ1-1
size: NA
D: NA
CDR3: CASSIGGQNTEAFF
DNA: TGTGCCAGTAGTATAGGAGGACAGAACACTGAAGCTTTCTTT

V: TRBV19
J: TRBJ1-1
size: NA
D: NA
CDR3: CASSPLGWGGKGMNTEAFF
DNA: TGTGCCAGTAGTCCGCTCGGTTGGGGGGGCAAGGGGATGAACACTGAAGCTTTCTTT

V: TRBV7-7
J: TRBJ2-2
size: NA
D: NA
CDR3: CASSLDTGELFF
DNA: TGTGCCAGCAGCTTGGACACCGGGGAGCTGTTTTTT

V: TRBV7-9
J: TRBJ1-1
size: NA
D: NA
CDR3: CASSLVGREGAFF
DNA: TGTGCCAGCAGCTTAGTAGGAAGGGAGGGAGCTTTCTTT

V: TRBV5-4
J: TRBJ2-2
size: NA
D: NA
CDR3: CASSLGQDTGELFF
DNA: TGTGCCAGCAGCTTGGGACAGGATACCGGGGAGCTGTTTTTT

V: TRBV6-1
J: TRBJ1-1
size: NA
D: NA
CDR3: CASSSGYFVDTEAFF
DNA: TGTGCCAGCAGTTCAGGGTATTTTGTAGACACTGAAGCTTTCTTT

V: TRBV5-4
J: TRBJ2-1
size: NA
D: TRBD1
CDR3: CASSETGWNEQFF
DNA: TGTGCCAGCAGCGAGACAGGGTGGAATGAGCAGTTCTTC

V: TRBV5-1
J: TRBJ2-2
size: NA
D: TRBD2
CDR3: CASLAAGSAEHRGAVF
DNA: TGCGCCAGCCTAGCGGCGGGCAGCGCCGAACACCGGGGAGCTGTTTTT

V: TRBV7-9
J: TRBJ2-2
size: few
D: NA
CDR3: CASSFRANTGELFF
DNA: TGTGCCAGCAGCTTCAGGGCGAACACCGGGGAGCTGTTTTTT

V: TRBV10-3
J: TRBJ2-5
size: NA
D: NA
CDR3: CAISEEASVPETQYF
DNA: TGTGCCATCAGTGAGGAGGCTAGCGTCCCGGAGACCCAGTACTTC

V: TRBV9
J: TRBJ2-2
size: NA
D: TRBD2
CDR3: CASSVERGGLANTGELFF
DNA: TGTGCCAGCAGCGTAGAGCGGGGGGGGCTGGCGAACACCGGGGAGCTGTTTTTT

V: TRBV19
J: TRBJ2-3
size: NA
D: NA
CDR3: CASSIEGTQYF
DNA: TGTGCCAGTAGTATAGAAGGAACGCAGTATTTT

V: TRBV7-2
J: TRBJ2-2
size: NA
D: TRBD2
CDR3: CASSFGLAGGPTGELFF
DNA: TGTGCCAGCAGCTTCGGACTAGCGGGGGGGCCAACCGGGGAGCTGTTTTTT

V: TRBV27
J: TRBJ1-5
size: NA
D: TRBD1
CDR3: CASSRQGAGPQHF
DNA: TGTGCCAGCAGCAGACAGGGGGCAGGGCCCCAGCATTTT

V: TRBV9
J: TRBJ2-2
size: NA
D: NA
CDR3: CASSVEGTGELFF
DNA: TGTGCCAGCAGCGTAGAAGGTACCGGGGAGCTGTTTTTT

V: TRBV6-5
J: TRBJ2-1
size: NA
D: NA
CDR3: CASSYLVGFNNEQFF
DNA: TGTGCCAGCAGTTACCTAGTAGGGTTTAACAATGAGCAGTTCTTC

V: TRBV9
J: TRBJ2-3
size: NA
D: NA
CDR3: CASSATSGPPDTQYF
DNA: TGTGCCAGCAGCGCAACCAGCGGGCCCCCAGATACGCAGTATTTT

V: TRBV6-4
J: TRBJ2-3
size: NA
D: TRBD2
CDR3: CASSASGGATDTQYF
DNA: TGTGCCAGCAGTGCTAGCGGGGGGGCCACAGATACGCAGTATTTT